The present entry profiles one T cell receptor beta chain with its context. The antigen is unknown. This CDR3 is built from 15 residues. V was pared by 0 bases and J by 11 bases, with 20 bases between. Germline CDR1 and CDR2: DFQATT and SNEGSKA (reference sequence). Hyperthyroidism was new, under 2 months, in patients aged 18 to 65. The entry originates in a study of Graves' ophthalmopathy and Graves' hyperthyroidism. Study summary: Stable hyperthyroidism denotes an absence of ophthalmopathy throughout 18 months of follow-up.

RNA served as the template for amplifying TCR beta CDR3 regions. HTBI primers primed a first-round RT-PCR, and a second-round multiplex PCR followed. Each CDR3 protein gets one entry after TCRdb re-called the multiplex PCR reads with MiXCR. The profile shows over a million distinct CDR3 sequences, 36% of them singletons. General study results and limits: Ophthalmopathy progression was predicted with under 71% sensitivity and about 72% specificity. Blood samples also showed most expanded thyroid clonotypes exceeding 0.001 frequency.

V is TRBV20-1 and J is TRBJ1-5; perhaps TRBD1 as D (6 bases). The receptor was derived from an adult man with Graves' hyperthyroidism. The sequencing sample was made of peripheral blood or thyroid tissue (not recorded which). This CDR3 is CSARDMGVYGQSQHF. The CDR3 DNA reads as TGCAGTGCTAGAGATATGGGGGTCTACGGACAGTCCCAGCATTTT.